The rows below give T cell receptor beta chains drawn from one sample of a study of molecular identifiers for immune sequencing clone quantification. TCRdb reprocessed the PCR reads with MiXCR, giving one entry per CDR3 protein. The repertoire holds around 89,000 distinct CDR3 sequences, with under 20% as singletons. The material sequenced was naive CD8+ T cells from blood, with Jurkat cell RNA spiked in. The receptor source for this set is a human donor in good health. Some libraries in this study had Jurkat cell RNA spiked in. CDR3s include the opening cysteine and the closing phenylalanine or tryptophan. A D gene is named only where the DNA matches it firmly.

j_gene | d_gene | v_gene | CDR3aa
TRBJ1-1 | . | TRBV6-2/TRBV6-3 | CASSYSTQDTFF
TRBJ2-3 | TRBD2 | TRBV7-2 | CASSLEGGGSTDTQYF
TRBJ1-1 | . | TRBV29-1 | CSVVGRGWAEAFF
TRBJ2-3 | TRBD1 | TRBV20-1 | CSAADRQATDTQYF
TRBJ2-1 | TRBD1 | TRBV7-3 | CASSWGQDNEQFF
TRBJ2-1 | TRBD2 | TRBV7-9 | CASSSGLQGGSGEQFF
TRBJ2-2 | . | TRBV7-9 | CASSPGTTGELFF
TRBJ2-7 | . | TRBV7-9 | CASSLGVFGSYEQYF
TRBJ2-7 | TRBD1 | TRBV28 | CASSRDRAYEQYF
TRBJ2-1 | . | TRBV30 | CAWSSTGSTNEQFF
TRBJ2-3 | TRBD2 | TRBV5-6 | CASSGPGSGGENTDTQYF
TRBJ1-2 | . | TRBV29-1 | CSVDKAYGYTF
TRBJ2-7 | TRBD1 | TRBV5-3 | CASSPGTGGYEQYF
TRBJ2-7 | . | TRBV7-9 | CASSAPEGYEQYF
TRBJ2-3 | TRBD2 | TRBV27 | CASSLLGGPDTQYF
TRBJ1-1 | TRBD1 | TRBV20-1 | CSGGQGARNEAFF
TRBJ2-1 | TRBD1 | TRBV7-9 | CASSLRTGPTYNEQLF
TRBJ2-2 | TRBD2 | TRBV20-1 | CSARELAGGPGTGELFF
TRBJ2-2 | . | TRBV7-8 | CASRGRGQAWNTGELFF
TRBJ2-3 | . | TRBV4-1 | CASSQEGALVGSDTQYF
TRBJ1-5 | TRBD1 | TRBV19 | CASSISSGQHSNQPQHF
TRBJ1-1 | . | TRBV7-2 | CASSLGRSITEAFF
TRBJ1-2 | . | TRBV7-9 | CASSLAMSEVPNGGGYTF
TRBJ2-3 | TRBD2 | TRBV5-5 | CASSLGMVPWTSGRTADTQYF
TRBJ2-3 | TRBD2 | TRBV14 | CASSPGLARTDTQYF
TRBJ2-5 | . | TRBV5-1 | CASNSWVGNPQETQYF
TRBJ2-3 | . | TRBV9 | CASSPGIDTQYF
TRBJ1-2 | . | TRBV4-1 | CASSQTPGREGPYGYTF
TRBJ2-3 | . | TRBV20-1 | CSAPATDTQYF
TRBJ2-7 | . | TRBV27 | CASSLSGFSPYEQYF
TRBJ2-3 | TRBD1 | TRBV28 | CAIKTGQLTDTQYF
TRBJ2-2 | . | TRBV6-6 | CATTLLGFPNTGELFF
TRBJ2-3 | TRBD2 | TRBV29-1 | CSARGGAADTQYF
TRBJ2-1 | TRBD1 | TRBV2 | CASRAGTGALNEQFF
TRBJ2-7 | TRBD1 | TRBV7-9 | CASSPPFLSRTGAYEQYF
TRBJ2-5 | . | TRBV7-9 | CASSIGGGPQYF
TRBJ1-5 | . | TRBV27 | CASSMGQLFGGNQPQHF
TRBJ2-7 | . | TRBV6-5 | CASGIYEQYF
TRBJ2-7 | . | TRBV9 | CASSVGHSGLYEQYF
TRBJ2-2 | . | TRBV5-6 | CASSLEEGSTGELFF
TRBJ2-7 | . | TRBV11-2 | CASSLDYPTSGHEQYF
TRBJ2-7 | . | TRBV6-6 | CASSYSGGQYF
TRBJ1-1 | TRBD1 | TRBV13 | CASSTRDRVLDTEAFF
TRBJ2-7 | TRBD2 | TRBV6-5 | CASREVAGGDYEQYF
TRBJ2-3 | TRBD1 | TRBV5-1 | CASSSTGGFGDTQYF
TRBJ1-1 | . | TRBV4-3 | CASSTASLNTEAFF
TRBJ2-2 | . | TRBV24-1 | CATSDDTRAANTGELFF
TRBJ1-5 | . | TRBV10-3 | CAISESVSNQPQHF
TRBJ1-6 | TRBD1 | TRBV6-1 | CASSDRTGTYNSPLHF
TRBJ2-1 | . | TRBV19 | CASSMAKGFGEQFF
TRBJ2-4 | . | TRBV7-2 | CASSLGGVRPTQAKNIQYF
TRBJ1-2 | . | TRBV2 | CASVENYGYTF
TRBJ2-1 | TRBD2 | TRBV28 | CASSLWDGHLGLAGPNEQFF
TRBJ2-5 | . | TRBV6-2/TRBV6-3 | CASSPGLRETQYF
TRBJ1-1 | . | TRBV19 | CASTNLNTEAFF
TRBJ2-7 | . | TRBV11-1 | CASRQDMSYEQYF
TRBJ1-1 | . | TRBV29-1 | CGVRLTGNTEAFF